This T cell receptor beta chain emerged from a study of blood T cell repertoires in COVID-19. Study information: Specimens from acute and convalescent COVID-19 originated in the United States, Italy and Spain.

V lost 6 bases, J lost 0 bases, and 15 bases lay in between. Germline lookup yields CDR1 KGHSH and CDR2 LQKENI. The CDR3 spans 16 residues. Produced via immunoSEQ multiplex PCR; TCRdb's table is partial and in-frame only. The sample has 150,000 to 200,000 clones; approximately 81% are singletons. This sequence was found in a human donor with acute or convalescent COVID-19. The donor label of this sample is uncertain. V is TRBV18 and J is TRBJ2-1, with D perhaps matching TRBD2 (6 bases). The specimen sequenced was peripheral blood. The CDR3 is CASSSPGLSSYNEQFF. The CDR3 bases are TGTGCCAGCTCGTCCCCGGGACTTAGCTCCTACAATGAGCAGTTCTTC. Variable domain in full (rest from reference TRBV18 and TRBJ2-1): NAGVMQNPRHLVRRRGQEARLRCSPMKGHSHVYWYRQLPEEGLKFMVYLQKENIIDESGMPKERFSAEFPKEGPSILRIQQVVRGDSAAYFCASSSPGLSSYNEQFFGPGTRLTVL.